These 9 T cell receptor beta chains came from one sample sequenced in a study of T cells expressing NK-cell markers. TCRdb re-called the 5' RACE reads and shows each CDR3 protein once, DNA omitted. This table lists roughly 350,000 distinct CDR3 sequences. The source material was blood T cells: a sorted CD56 or NKG2C T cell subset, CD4+ or CD8+ T cells, or bulk PBMC T cells (not recorded which). The receptor source for this set is a man aged 18-70 years in good health.

The chain links TRBV7-8 to TRBJ1-2. Germline CDR1 and CDR2: SGHVS and FQNEAQ. The CDR3 is 15 residues long. CDR3 residues: CASSLAPGTRIGYTF. The complete variable domain, with remaining parts taken from reference TRBV7-8 and TRBJ1-2, reads GAGVSQSPRYKVAKRGQDVALRCDPISGHVSLFWYQQALGQGPEFLTYFQNEAQLDKSGLPSDRFFAERPEGSVSTLKIQRTQQEDSAVYLCASSLAPGTRIGYTFGSGTRLTVV.

The V gene is TRBV24-1, the J gene TRBJ2-2; the D gene TCRdb calls, TRBD1, cannot be checked with no DNA. Germline lookup yields CDR1 KGHDR and CDR2 SFDVKD. The CDR3 has 15 amino acids. CDR3: CATSDSGTGYGELFF.

This rearrangement joins TRBV29-1 to TRBJ1-2; TCRdb's D call of TRBD1 is untestable without DNA. The CDR3 totals 15 residues. Germline lookup yields CDR1 SQVTM and CDR2 ANQGSEA. The CDR3 sequence is CSVEEYQGFSYGYTF. The whole variable domain, filled in from reference TRBV29-1 and TRBJ1-2, reads SAVISQKPSRDICQRGTSLTIQCQVDSQVTMMFWYRQQPGQSLTLIATANQGSEATYESGFVIDKFPISRPNLTFSTLTVSNMSPEDSSIYLCSVEEYQGFSYGYTFGSGTRLTVV.

The V and J genes are TRBV5-1 and TRBJ1-2. The CDR3 has 15 residues. In germline, CDR1 is SGHRS, CDR2 YFSETQ. CDR3 residues: CASSLVRGQSGGYTF.

This chain's CDR3 is CASSLTGKGSYNEQFF. The chain uses TRBV13 and TRBJ2-1; TCRdb reports TRBD1, a call that lacks DNA to check it against. The CDR3 has 16 residues. CDR1 and CDR2 from the germline V gene are PRHDT and FYEKMQ (reference sequence).

The chain has TRBV20-1 and TRBJ1-6. The CDR3 is 13 residues long. The germline gives CDR1 DFQATT, CDR2 SNEGSKA (reference sequence). CDR3 sequence: CSVTRGHNSPLHF.

The chain combines TRBV9 with TRBJ1-1; the D call from TCRdb, TRBD1, cannot be confirmed without DNA. CDR1 is SGDLS, CDR2 YYNGEE, per germline. CDR3 length: 14 amino acids. The CDR3 region is CASSVIGKNTEAFF.

The chain joins TRBV20-1 to TRBJ2-3; the TCRdb D gene call, TRBD2, has no DNA to confirm it. The CDR3 contains 12 residues. Looked up from germline, CDR1 is DFQATT and CDR2 is SNEGSKA (reference sequence). The CDR3: CSAPRLAGAQYF.

V is TRBV2 and J is TRBJ1-2; the D call from TCRdb, TRBD1, cannot be confirmed without DNA. Germline values: CDR1 SNHLY, CDR2 FYNNEI. CDR3 length: 11 residues. This chain's CDR3 is CASSSRVNYTF.